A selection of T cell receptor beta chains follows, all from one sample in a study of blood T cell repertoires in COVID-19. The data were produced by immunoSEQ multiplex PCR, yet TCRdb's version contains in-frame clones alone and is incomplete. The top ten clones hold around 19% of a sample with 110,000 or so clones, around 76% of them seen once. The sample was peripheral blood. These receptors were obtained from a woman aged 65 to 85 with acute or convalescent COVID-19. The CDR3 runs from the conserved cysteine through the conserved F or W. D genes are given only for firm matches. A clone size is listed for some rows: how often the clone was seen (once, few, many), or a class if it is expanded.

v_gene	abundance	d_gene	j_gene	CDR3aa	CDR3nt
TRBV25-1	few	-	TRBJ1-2	CASSEWRGGYTF	TGTGCCAGCAGTGAATGGAGAGGGGGCTACACCTTC
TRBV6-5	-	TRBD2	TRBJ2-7	CASSYSGGGSYEQYF	TGTGCCAGCAGTTACTCGGGGGGAGGGTCCTACGAGCAGTACTTC
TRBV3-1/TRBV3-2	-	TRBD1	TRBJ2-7	CASSLTGGAYEQYF	TGTGCCAGCAGCCTTACAGGGGGTGCCTACGAGCAGTACTTC
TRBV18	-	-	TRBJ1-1	CASSRIGNTEAFF	TGTGCCAGCTCCCGTATCGGGAACACTGAAGCTTTCTTT
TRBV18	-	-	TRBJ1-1	CASSPRTGQNTEAFF	TGTGCCAGCTCACCCAGAACAGGGCAAAACACTGAAGCTTTCTTT
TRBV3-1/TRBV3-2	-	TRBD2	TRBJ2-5	CASSHLGGYQETQYF	TGTGCCAGCAGCCACCTGGGAGGGTACCAAGAGACCCAGTACTTC
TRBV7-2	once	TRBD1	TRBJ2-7	CASSSTGGGYEQYF	TGTGCCAGCAGCTCGACAGGGGGGGGCTACGAGCAGTACTTC
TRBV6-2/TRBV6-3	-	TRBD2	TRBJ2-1	CASSGRAGGPNEQFF	TGTGCCAGCAGTGGCCGTGCGGGGGGGCCAAATGAGCAGTTCTTC
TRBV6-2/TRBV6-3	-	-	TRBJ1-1	CASSYGGKSEAFF	TGTGCCAGCAGTTACGGGGGGAAGTCTGAAGCTTTCTTT
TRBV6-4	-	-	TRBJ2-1	CASSLQGGDEQFF	TGTGCCAGCAGCCTACAGGGGGGGGATGAGCAGTTCTTC
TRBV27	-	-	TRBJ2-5	CASSSSPQETQYF	TGTGCCAGCAGTTCCTCCCCCCAAGAGACCCAGTACTTC
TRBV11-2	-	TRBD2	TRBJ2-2	CASSTPRTSGGPNTGELFF	TGTGCCAGCAGCACCCCGAGGACTAGCGGGGGACCAAACACCGGGGAGCTGTTTTTT
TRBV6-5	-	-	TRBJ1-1	CASSYQGVTEAFF	TGTGCCAGCAGTTACCAGGGCGTCACTGAAGCTTTCTTT
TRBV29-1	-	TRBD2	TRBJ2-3	CSVPGGVLAGGQGTQYF	TGCAGCGTCCCCGGAGGAGTCCTAGCGGGGGGCCAAGGTACGCAGTATTTT
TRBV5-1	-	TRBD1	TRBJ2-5	CASSQTDRGRFETQYF	TGCGCCAGCAGTCAAACGGACAGGGGGCGCTTCGAGACCCAGTACTTC
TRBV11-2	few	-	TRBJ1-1	CASSLDRASLEAFF	TGTGCCAGCAGCTTAGATAGAGCATCTCTTGAAGCTTTCTTT
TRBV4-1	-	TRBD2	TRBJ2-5	CASSQGGTSGAQETQYF	TGCGCCAGCAGCCAAGGGGGGACTAGCGGGGCACAAGAGACCCAGTACTTC
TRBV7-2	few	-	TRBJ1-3	CASSLVGPGNTIYF	TGTGCCAGCAGCTTAGTCGGTCCTGGAAACACCATATATTTT
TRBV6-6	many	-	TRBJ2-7	CASSSDSYEQYF	TGTGCCAGCAGTTCCGACAGTTACGAGCAGTACTTC
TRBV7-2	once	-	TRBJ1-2	CASSFRTEVVGYTF	TGTGCCAGCAGCTTTCGGACAGAAGTGGTTGGCTACACCTTC
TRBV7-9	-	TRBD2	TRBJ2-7	CASSPRLAGGLGEQYF	TGTGCCAGCAGCCCCCGACTAGCGGGGGGTTTGGGCGAGCAGTACTTC
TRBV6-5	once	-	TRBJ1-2	CASRGWGGNYGYTF	TGTGCCAGCAGGGGATGGGGAGGTAACTATGGCTACACCTTC
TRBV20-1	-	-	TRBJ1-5	CSASRLQQPQHF	TGCAGTGCTAGTCGATTACAACAGCCCCAGCATTTT
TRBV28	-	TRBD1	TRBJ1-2	CASSSGSWGTGDRYTF	TGTGCCAGCAGTTCCGGTTCTTGGGGGACAGGGGATCGCTACACCTTC
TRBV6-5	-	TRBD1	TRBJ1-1	CASTREGANTEAFF	TGTGCCAGCACACGGGAGGGGGCGAACACTGAAGCTTTCTTT
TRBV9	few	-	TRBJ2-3	CASSVRGNTDTQYF	TGTGCCAGCAGCGTAAGAGGGAACACAGATACGCAGTATTTT
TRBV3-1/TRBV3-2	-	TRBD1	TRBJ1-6	CASSQGTGGTYNSPLHF	TGTGCCAGCAGCCAAGGGACAGGGGGGACCTATAATTCACCCCTCCACTTT
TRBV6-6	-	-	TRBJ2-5	CASSKGHFPYF	TGTGCCAGCAGTAAGGGACATTTCCCATACTTC
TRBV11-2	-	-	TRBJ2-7	CASSPLDKRYEQYF	TGTGCCAGCAGCCCACTGGACAAGAGGTACGAGCAGTACTTC
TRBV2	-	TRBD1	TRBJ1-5	CASSKSGQGNQPQHF	TGTGCCAGCAGTAAATCCGGACAGGGAAATCAGCCCCAGCATTTT
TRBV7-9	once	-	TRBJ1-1	CASIPPSGGFTEAFF	TGTGCCAGCATCCCCCCCTCCGGGGGGTTCACTGAAGCTTTCTTT
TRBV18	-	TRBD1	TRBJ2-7	CASSPNRGAYEQYF	TGTGCCAGCTCACCAAACAGGGGTGCCTACGAGCAGTACTTC
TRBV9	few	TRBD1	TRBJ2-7	CASSFGTEGEQYF	TGTGCCAGCAGCTTTGGGACAGAGGGGGAGCAGTACTTC
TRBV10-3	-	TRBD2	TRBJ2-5	CAISVGGETQYF	TGTGCCATCAGCGTCGGGGGGGAGACCCAGTACTTC
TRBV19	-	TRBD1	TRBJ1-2	CASSPGVGQPYGYTF	TGTGCCAGTAGCCCGGGTGTGGGACAGCCCTATGGCTACACCTTC
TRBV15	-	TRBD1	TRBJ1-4	CATRGQGRINEKLFF	TGTGCCACCCGAGGACAGGGGAGGATCAATGAAAAACTGTTTTTT
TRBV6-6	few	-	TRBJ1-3	CASSRADNFGLTSGNTIYF	TGTGCCAGCAGTCGCGCCGACAACTTCGGACTGACCTCTGGAAACACCATATATTTT
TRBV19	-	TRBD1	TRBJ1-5	CASKTGDSNQPQHF	TGTGCCAGTAAAACAGGGGATAGCAATCAGCCCCAGCATTTT
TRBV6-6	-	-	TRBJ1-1	CASSRTVHEGTEAFF	TGTGCCAGCAGCCGGACAGTCCATGAGGGCACTGAAGCTTTCTTT
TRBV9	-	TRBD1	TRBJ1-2	CASSPGTGLYGYTF	TGTGCCAGCAGCCCGGGGACAGGGCTCTATGGCTACACCTTC
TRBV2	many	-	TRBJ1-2	CASNIANYGYTF	TGTGCCAGCAACATTGCTAACTATGGCTACACCTTC
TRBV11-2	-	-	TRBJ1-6	CASSLDRDNSPLHF	TGTGCCAGCAGCTTAGACAGGGATAATTCACCCCTCCACTTT
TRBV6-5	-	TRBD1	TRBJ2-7	CASRMTGASYEQYF	TGTGCCAGCAGAATGACAGGGGCGTCATACGAGCAGTACTTC
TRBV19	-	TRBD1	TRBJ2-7	CASSTGTGGYEQYF	TGTGCCAGTAGTACCGGGACAGGGGGCTACGAGCAGTACTTC
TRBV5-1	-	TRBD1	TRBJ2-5	CASSRGTGQETQYF	TGCGCCAGCAGCCGCGGGACAGGCCAAGAGACCCAGTACTTC
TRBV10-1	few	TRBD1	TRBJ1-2	CASSDQGTANGYTF	TGCGCCAGCAGTGACCAAGGGACAGCGAATGGCTACACCTTC
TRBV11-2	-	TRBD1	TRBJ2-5	CASSSIRTGLRETQYF	TGTGCCAGCAGCTCGATTCGGACAGGCCTTCGAGAGACCCAGTACTTC
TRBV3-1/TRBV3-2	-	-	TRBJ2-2	CASSQPSGSGAGELFF	TGTGCCAGCAGCCAACCGAGCGGATCCGGGGCCGGGGAGCTGTTTTTT
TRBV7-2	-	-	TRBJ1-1	CASSSIVGAGDTEAFF	TGTGCCAGCAGCTCCATCGTAGGGGCTGGGGACACTGAAGCTTTCTTT
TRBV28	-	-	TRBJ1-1	CASSLGGVMNTEAFF	TGTGCCAGCAGTTTGGGGGGGGTCATGAACACTGAAGCTTTCTTT
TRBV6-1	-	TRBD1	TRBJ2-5	CASSDGQGRETQYF	TGTGCCAGCAGTGATGGACAGGGCCGGGAGACCCAGTACTTC
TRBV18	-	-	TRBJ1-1	CASSLFETGNTEAFF	TGTGCCAGCTCACTCTTCGAGACAGGGAACACTGAAGCTTTCTTT
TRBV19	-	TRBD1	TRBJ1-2	CASSIATGGGIYGYTF	TGTGCCAGTAGTATCGCTACAGGGGGCGGGATATATGGCTACACCTTC
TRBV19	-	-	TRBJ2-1	CASSIGRGRGEQFF	TGTGCCAGTAGTATTGGCAGGGGGCGGGGGGAGCAGTTCTTC
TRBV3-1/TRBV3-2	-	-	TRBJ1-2	CASSQGQLGPDGYTF	TGTGCCAGCAGCCAAGGACAACTCGGCCCCGATGGCTACACCTTC
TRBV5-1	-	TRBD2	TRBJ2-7	CACLCRRGGRGGEQYF	TGCGCCTGCTTGTGCCGTCGGGGGGGCCGGGGGGGGGAGCAGTACTTC
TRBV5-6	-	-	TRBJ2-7	CASSLTRSHEQYF	TGTGCCAGCAGCTTGACTAGGAGCCACGAGCAGTACTTC